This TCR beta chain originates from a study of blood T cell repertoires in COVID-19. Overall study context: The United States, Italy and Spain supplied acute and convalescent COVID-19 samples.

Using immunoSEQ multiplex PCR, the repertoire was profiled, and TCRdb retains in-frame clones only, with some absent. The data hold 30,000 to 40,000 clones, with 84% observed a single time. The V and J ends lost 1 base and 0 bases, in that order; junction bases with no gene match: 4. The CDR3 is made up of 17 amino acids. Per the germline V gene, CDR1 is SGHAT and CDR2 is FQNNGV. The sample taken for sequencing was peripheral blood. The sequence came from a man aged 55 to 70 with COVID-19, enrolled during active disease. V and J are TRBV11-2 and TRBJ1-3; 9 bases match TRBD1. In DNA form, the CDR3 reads TGTGCCAGCAGCTTAGGAACAGGGGGCCTCTCTGGAAACACCATATATTTT. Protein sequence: CASSLGTGGLSGNTIYF.